This T cell receptor (beta chain) was found in a study of cytomegalovirus exposure and HLA in healthy donors. The CDR3 runs to 14 residues. With V trimmed by 2 bases and J by 9 bases, 3 bases remained unmatched. Per germline, CDR1 MNHNS and CDR2 SASEGT. It was with 60 Vbeta and 13 Jbeta primers that the PCR ran. Data came from immunoSEQ multiplex PCR; TCRdb stores just in-frame clones and leaves some out. The repertoire holds about 140,000 clones, around 73% seen once, with over 13% in the top ten. Sequencing was carried out using PBMCs. The chain links TRBV6-1 to TRBJ1-6; 8 bases fit TRBD1. The TCR was taken from a human donor in good health. In nucleotides, the CDR3 is TGTGCCAGCAGTGAAAAAACAGGGGGTTCACCCCTCCACTTT. Amino acids: CASSEKTGGSPLHF.